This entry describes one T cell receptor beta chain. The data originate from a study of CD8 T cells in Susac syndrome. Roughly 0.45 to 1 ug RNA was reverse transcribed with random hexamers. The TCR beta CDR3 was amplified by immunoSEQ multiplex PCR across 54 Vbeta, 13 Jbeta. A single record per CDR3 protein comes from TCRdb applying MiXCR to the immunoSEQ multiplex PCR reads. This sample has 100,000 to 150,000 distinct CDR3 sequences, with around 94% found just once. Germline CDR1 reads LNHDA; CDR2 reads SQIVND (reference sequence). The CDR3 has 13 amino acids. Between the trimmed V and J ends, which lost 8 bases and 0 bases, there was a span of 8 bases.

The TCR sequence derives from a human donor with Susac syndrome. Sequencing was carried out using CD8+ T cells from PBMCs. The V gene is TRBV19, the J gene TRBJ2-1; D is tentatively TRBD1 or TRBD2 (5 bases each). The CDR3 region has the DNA TGTGCCAGTGCAGGGAGCTCCTACAATGAGCAGTTCTTC. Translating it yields CASAGSSYNEQFF.